Each of the 25 T cell receptor beta chains below was sequenced from the same sample in a study of CD8 T cells in Susac syndrome. A quantity of roughly 0.5 to 1 ug RNA underwent reverse transcription using random hexamers. TCRdb re-analysed the immunoSEQ multiplex PCR reads in MiXCR, keeping a single row per CDR3 protein. The sample includes around 110,000 distinct CDR3 sequences, just under 95% of them seen just once. The material sequenced was CD8+ T cells from PBMCs. Receptor source: a human donor with Susac syndrome.

This clonotype was counted once. This chain joins TRBV20-1 and TRBJ2-7; maybe TRBD2 (5 bases). Looked up from germline, CDR1 is DFQATT and CDR2 is SNEGSKA (reference sequence). V lost 6 bases to trimming and J lost 5 bases, with 17 bases between them. The CDR3 extends over 13 amino acids. The CDR3 region has the DNA TGCAGTGCCCCCCTGGAAGGAGGAAACGAGCAGTACTTC. It translates to CSAPLEGGNEQYF.

The chain carries TRBV7-9 and TRBJ1-5; no clear D gene. The CDR3 runs 14 residues. CDR1 is SEHNR, CDR2 FQNEAQ, per germline (reference sequence). V lost 4 bases and J 4 bases, leaving 11 bases between the germline ends. The CDR3 coding sequence is TGTGCCAGCAGCTCCACCGCGGGGAATCAGCCCCAGCATTTT. Protein: CASSSTAGNQPQHF.

This sequence joins TRBV30 and TRBJ1-1, with 7 bases matching TRBD1. Germline V CDR1 and CDR2: GTSNPN, SVGIG (reference sequence). Trimming cost V 0 bases and J 4 bases; bases outside gene matches: 5. The CDR3 totals 14 residues. The CDR3 coding sequence is TGTGCCTGGAGTGTGGAGGGGGCTGTCACTGAAGCTTTCTTT. Residues: CAWSVEGAVTEAFF. Drawing the rest from reference TRBV30 and TRBJ1-1, the complete variable domain is SQTIHQWPATLVQPVGSPLSLECTVEGTSNPNLYWYRQAAGRGLQLLFYSVGIGQISSEVPQNLSASRPQDRQFILSSKKLLLSDSGFYLCAWSVEGAVTEAFFGQGTRLTVV.

The chain joins TRBV11-2 to TRBJ2-7, with D maybe TRBD2 (6 bases). The germline V gene has CDR1 SGHAT and CDR2 FQNNGV. The CDR3 is 15 amino acids. V gave up 1 base and J gave up 3 bases, with 13 bases separating them. CDR3 sequence reads: CASSLVSRGLYEQYF. In DNA, the CDR3 is TGTGCCAGCAGCTTAGTCTCGCGGGGCCTCTACGAGCAGTACTTC.

For the CDR3, the DNA is TGTGCCAGCAGCCTGGGGACAGGGGGCGCCGGGTTCTATGGCTACACCTTC. Encoded protein: CASSLGTGGAGFYGYTF. This chain joins TRBV25-1 and TRBJ1-2, with 12 bases fitting TRBD1. The V gene end was trimmed by 6 bases and the J gene end by 4 bases; junction bases not matched to a gene: 12. Germline V gives CDR1 MGHDK, CDR2 SYGVNS. The CDR3 length is 17 residues.

In nucleotides, the CDR3 is TGCGCCAGCAGCACTCCCCCGGGGGGCCTTAACACCGGGGAGCTGTTTTTT. Amino acids: CASSTPPGGLNTGELFF. This rearrangement joins TRBV4-1 to TRBJ2-2; tentative D call: TRBD2 (7 bases). V was clipped by 5 bases and J by 2 bases, with 18 bases between them. This CDR3 spans 17 amino acids. Germline assignment: CDR1 MGHRA and CDR2 YSYEKL.

J is TRBJ1-5 and V is TRBV3-1; D might be TRBD1 (5 bases). V gave up 4 bases and J gave up 3 bases, with 10 bases separating them. Germline V CDR1 and CDR2: LGHDT, YNNKEL (reference sequence). The CDR3 length is 14 residues. CDR3 residues: CASSRGGNNQPQHF. The CDR3 nucleotides are TGTGCCAGCAGCCGGGGGGGTAACAATCAGCCCCAGCATTTT.

The chain uses TRBV29-1 and TRBJ2-1; tentative D call: TRBD2 (5 bases). The CDR3 runs to 16 residues. Germline values: CDR1 SQVTM, CDR2 ANQGSEA. V was cut by 1 base and J by 3 bases, with 16 bases left in between. As DNA, the CDR3 is TGCAGCGTTGAAGGAGCCCAAGGACTCAACTACAATGAGCAGTTCTTC. It yields the protein CSVEGAQGLNYNEQFF.

In the case of this clonotype: A read error may account for a junction end that differs from germline. This chain links TRBV19 with TRBJ2-5; 9 bases map to TRBD2. The CDR3 extends over 16 amino acids. Germline loops: CDR1 LNHDA, CDR2 SQIVND (reference sequence). CDR3 sequence reads: CASSIWWRGGQETQYF. In DNA form, the CDR3 reads TGCGCCAGTAGTATTTGGTGGCGGGGGGGCCAGGAGACCCAGTACTTC.

This chain connects TRBV11-2 to TRBJ2-7; D not certain. This CDR3 region has 15 residues. Deletions cut 0 bases from V and 5 bases from J, with 14 bases between. Germline lookup yields CDR1 SGHAT and CDR2 FQNNGV. CDR3 sequence reads: CASSLDWVENHEQYF. CDR3 DNA: TGTGCCAGCAGCTTAGATTGGGTGGAGAACCACGAGCAGTACTTC. Together with reference TRBV11-2 and TRBJ2-7, the CDR3 gives the full variable domain: EAGVAQSPRYKIIEKRQSVAFWCNPISGHATLYWYQQILGQGPKLLIQFQNNGVVDDSQLPKDRFSAERLKGVDSTLKIQPAKLEDSAVYLCASSLDWVENHEQYFGPGTRLTVT.

This clonotype was detected once. The rearrangement uses TRBV12-5 and TRBJ2-2; D is uncertain. The CDR3 is 11 amino acids. V lost 9 bases and J 6 bases, leaving 8 bases between the germline ends. Germline V gives CDR1 LGHNT, CDR2 FRNRAP. The CDR3 loop reads CASGFAGELFF. CDR3 nucleotides: TGTGCTAGCGGGTTTGCCGGGGAGCTGTTTTTT.

The rearrangement joins TRBV3-1 to TRBJ2-5; the match to TRBD2 covers 8 bases. Germline values: CDR1 LGHDT, CDR2 YNNKEL (reference sequence). There are 14 residues in the CDR3. The ends lost 6 bases at V and 5 bases at J; junction bases unmatched: 8. This CDR3 is CASREGSGVETQYF. CDR3 nucleotide sequence: TGTGCCAGCAGGGAAGGTAGCGGGGTCGAGACCCAGTACTTC.

The genes are TRBV7-9 and TRBJ1-2; 10 nucleotides line up with TRBD1. Germline loops: CDR1 SEHNR, CDR2 FQNEAQ (reference sequence). This CDR3 has 14 amino acids. V gave up 6 bases and J gave up 8 bases; unmatched junction bases: 9. The CDR3 region is CASREPGTGEGYTF. As DNA, the CDR3 is TGTGCCAGCAGAGAACCCGGGACAGGGGAAGGCTACACCTTC.

The genes are TRBV4-1 and TRBJ2-5; D may be TRBD2 (5 bases). The CDR3 sequence is 15 residues long. Trimming pared 0 bases from V and 5 bases from J, leaving 13 bases between. The germline CDR1 and CDR2 sequences are MGHRA and YSYEKL. CDR3 coding DNA: TGCGCCAGCAGCCAAGAGCCCGGCCAGCGGGAGACCCAGTACTTC. It specifies CASSQEPGQRETQYF.

This clonotype was recorded once. The rearrangement uses TRBV18 and TRBJ2-7; 7 nucleotides match TRBD2. The CDR3 consists of 15 residues. The germline V gene has CDR1 KGHSH and CDR2 LQKENI. V shed 0 bases and J 3 bases; nucleotides not matched to a gene: 5. The CDR3 sequence is CASSPPGGSSYEQYF. The DNA for the CDR3 is TGTGCCAGCTCACCACCGGGAGGGTCGAGCTACGAGCAGTACTTC.

The chain's CDR3 is CSVLGGTNEKLFF. The CDR3 nucleotides read TGCAGCGTTCTAGGGGGAACTAATGAAAAACTGTTTTTT. The chain is built from TRBV29-1 and TRBJ1-4, with a weak D call TRBD1 (6 bases). Trimming removed 5 bases from V and 1 base from J, with 8 bases in between. The CDR3 runs 13 residues. Germline loops: CDR1 SQVTM, CDR2 ANQGSEA.

The chain has TRBV9 and TRBJ2-3, with D maybe TRBD2 (6 bases). The germline gives CDR1 SGDLS, CDR2 YYNGEE. The CDR3 contains 16 residues. V lost 3 bases and J lost 2, with 16 bases in between. The CDR3, as DNA: TGTGCCAGCAGCGGGTACTCGGGGGATCCCACAGATACGCAGTATTTT. Protein product: CASSGYSGDPTDTQYF.

The gene calls are TRBV3-1 and TRBJ2-5, with TRBD2 matching over 8 bases. The J segment lost 5 bases and the V segment lost 0 bases, leaving 14 bases of the junction unmatched. This CDR3 has 18 amino acids. CDR1 LGHDT and CDR2 YNNKEL come from the germline V gene (reference sequence). The CDR3 sequence: CASSQDLAGGPFGETQYF. The CDR3 DNA reads TGTGCCAGCAGCCAAGATCTGGCGGGGGGCCCATTCGGTGAGACCCAGTACTTC.

V and J are TRBV7-3 and TRBJ2-2, with 13 bases lining up with TRBD2. The CDR3 has 16 amino acids. Germline CDR1 reads SGHTA; CDR2 reads FQGTGA. V lost 3 bases, J lost 6 bases, and 4 bases stayed unmatched. CDR3 residues: CASSFSTSGGPGELFF. DNA for the CDR3: TGTGCCAGCAGCTTTTCGACTAGCGGGGGGCCCGGGGAGCTGTTTTTT. Looking up the rest from reference TRBV7-3 and TRBJ2-2 gives the full variable domain: GAGVSQTPSNKVTEKGKYVELRCDPISGHTALYWYRQSLGQGPEFLIYFQGTGAADDSGLPNDRFFAVRPEGSVSTLKIQRTERGDSAVYLCASSFSTSGGPGELFFGEGSRLTVL.

The V gene is TRBV29-1, the J gene TRBJ2-2; D not certain. Deletions cut 6 bases from V and 1 base from J, with 12 bases between. This CDR3 contains 14 residues. Germline CDR1 is SQVTM and CDR2 is ANQGSEA. The CDR3 region has the DNA TGCAGCGTCTCGGGTGCCTTGAACACCGGGGAGCTGTTTTTT. Its translation: CSVSGALNTGELFF.

This chain joins TRBV29-1 and TRBJ2-1; TRBD1 matches at 10 bases. V was clipped by 7 bases and J by 4 bases; unmatched bases: 4. From germline, CDR1 is SQVTM and CDR2 ANQGSEA. The CDR3 totals 13 residues. The CDR3 DNA sequence: TGCAGCGAGGGACAGGGGAAGTACAATGAGCAGTTCTTC. It encodes CSEGQGKYNEQFF.

The chain has TRBV27 and TRBJ2-5; D is unclear. The germline V gene has CDR1 MNHEY and CDR2 SMNVEV (reference sequence). The CDR3 contains 12 residues. V gave up 9 bases and J gave up 1 base, with 9 bases separating them. This CDR3 is CASSPSQETQYF. The CDR3 DNA reads as TGTGCCAGTTCACCCTCCCAAGAGACCCAGTACTTC.

In its sample, this clonotype was seen once. V gene TRBV11-2 combines with J gene TRBJ2-1; D is ambiguous. The V gene's germline CDR1 is SGHAT and CDR2 FQNNGV. V lost 1 base and J 7 bases, leaving 8 bases between the germline ends. This CDR3 has 13 residues. For the CDR3, the DNA is TGTGCCAGCAGCTTAGGTAACTCGAATGAGCAGTTCTTC. Protein: CASSLGNSNEQFF.

The chain recombines TRBV15 with TRBJ2-2, with TRBD1 identical over 11 bases. The germline CDR1 and CDR2 sequences are LNHNV and YYDKDF (reference sequence). This CDR3 comprises 15 residues. The ends lost 5 bases at V and 6 bases at J; junction bases unmatched: 5. CDR3 loop: CATSLRGQGAGELFF. CDR3 bases: TGTGCCACCAGCCTCAGGGGACAGGGGGCCGGGGAGCTGTTTTTT.

The chain combines TRBV7-2 with TRBJ2-3; 11 positions agree with TRBD2. The germline gives CDR1 SGHTA, CDR2 FQGNSA. The CDR3 sequence is 15 residues long. Trimming took 5 bases from V and 1 from J; bases not matched to a gene: 2. DNA for the CDR3: TGTGCCAGCAGCAAGGGACTAGCGGGCACAGATACGCAGTATTTT. Amino acid sequence: CASSKGLAGTDTQYF. The full variable domain, rest sourced from reference TRBV7-2 and TRBJ2-3, is GAGVSQSPSNKVTEKGKDVELRCDPISGHTALYWYRQSLGQGLEFLIYFQGNSAPDKSGLPSDRFSAERTGGSVSTLTIQRTQQEDSAVYLCASSKGLAGTDTQYFGPGTRLTVL.